These T cell receptor beta chains were read from a single sample in a study of blood T cell repertoires in COVID-19. Clones were read by immunoSEQ multiplex PCR, and TCRdb kept only the in-frame ones, dropping some. The sample yields more than 150,000 clones, around 80% seen once. The specimen was peripheral blood. These receptors all stem from a man in his fifties or sixties with acute or convalescent COVID-19. CDR3s include the opening cysteine and the closing phenylalanine or tryptophan. The order of the fields is V gene, CDR3 protein.

TRBV9	CASSVDGQGSSPLHF
TRBV11-2	CASSSGNGELFF
TRBV6-5	CASTGQDSYNEQFF
TRBV11-2	CASSSDYGYTF
TRBV7-2	CASSFGRYEQYF
TRBV28	CASSLQGFHEQYF
TRBV19	CASSIVAGAGNEQFF
TRBV5-5	CASTFLNSGGNGNTIYF
TRBV9	CASSGRQGALDTEAFF
TRBV5-4	CASSLAGDGRMFF
TRBV6-2/TRBV6-3	CASSYSIKGEYEQYF
TRBV5-5	CASSEQGDTQYF
TRBV6-5	CASSRRDSSYNEQFF
TRBV18	CASSTDRGPNTGELFF
TRBV5-4	CASSLNGGGGYTF
TRBV7-9	CASSQASSYNSPLHF
TRBV12-5	CASGTDRSEQYF
TRBV5-1	CASSLDRGSYEQYF
TRBV5-8	CASSLLTGGSNEKLFF
TRBV4-3	CASSPNRLAPYGYTF
TRBV9	CASSVAGGVTGYTF
TRBV11-2	CASRPTAQWSTEAFF
TRBV7-2	CASSYSAPRGDTQYF
TRBV2	CASSGDSGSNQPQHF
TRBV18	CASSPGTGGYNEQFF
TRBV5-5	CASSLVRGGQDTQYF
TRBV27	CASSQPGQGDSPLHF
TRBV7-6	CASSLYGQGSSYEQYF
TRBV5-1	CASSSTSGSINEQYF
TRBV9	CASSVVAGSYEQYF
TRBV4-1	CASSQEGPDRVPYEQYF
TRBV5-1	CASSTRQGTGNTIYF
TRBV27	CASSSIQGDPRLAGDRETQYF
TRBV2	CASSWATYEQYF